Following are 22 T cell receptor beta chains from one sample sequenced in a study of shared clonotypes between healthy human individuals (dated by TCRdb to 2020 to 2022). Receptor libraries were prepared by the immunoSEQ multiplex PCR assay. The table comes from immuneACCESS by way of TCRdb, which keeps in-frame sequences with V and J called. Part of the clones is missing from these tables; in studies checked, under half for an unresolved V gene and the rest for unknown reasons. The sample includes 2 million to 2.5 million clones, with approximately 95% observed a single time. The ten most abundant clones make up approximately 0.13% of the sample. The sequencing sample was made of naive CD4+ T cells sorted from blood. According to the study, the label for this sample's cell subset or site signals: CD45RA+ positively selected. These receptors were collected from a man younger than 30 in good health.

This chain joins TRBV18 and TRBJ2-3; 14 positions match TRBD2. This CDR3 has 17 amino acids. Germline trimming cut 1 base from V and 6 bases from J; bases unmatched to any gene: 6. CDR1 KGHSH and CDR2 LQKENI come from the germline V gene. CDR3 DNA: TGTGCCAGCTCACCACGAGGACTAGCGGGGGGCCGGGATACGCAGTATTTT. Amino acid sequence: CASSPRGLAGGRDTQYF. The full variable domain, in which reference TRBV18 and TRBJ2-3 provide the parts outside the CDR3, is NAGVMQNPRHLVRRRGQEARLRCSPMKGHSHVYWYRQLPEEGLKFMVYLQKENIIDESGMPKERFSAEFPKEGPSILRIQQVVRGDSAAYFCASSPRGLAGGRDTQYFGPGTRLTVL.

This rearrangement joins TRBV18 to TRBJ1-5, with TRBD1 matching 7 bases. The CDR3 spans 16 residues. Trimming removed 2 bases from V and 1 base from J; junction bases left unmatched: 5. Germline V lookup: CDR1 KGHSH, CDR2 LQKENI. The CDR3 DNA sequence: TGTGCCAGCTCACCAAGACAGGGCGGAAGCAATCAGCCCCAGCATTTT. This gives the protein CASSPRQGGSNQPQHF.

The genes are TRBV2 and TRBJ2-5, with TRBD1 matching over 10 bases. Germline loops: CDR1 SNHLY, CDR2 FYNNEI. Unmatched junction bases numbered 7, after V lost 7 bases and J lost 2 bases. The CDR3 is 15 residues long. CDR3 amino acids: CASKGQGLFQETQYF. CDR3 in DNA: TGTGCCAGCAAGGGACAGGGGTTATTTCAAGAGACCCAGTACTTC.

This chain uses TRBV6-1 with TRBJ2-7, with 9 bases lining up with TRBD1. CDR1 is MNHNS, CDR2 SASEGT, per germline. The CDR3 has 12 amino acids. The V gene end was trimmed by 6 bases and the J gene end by 6 bases; junction bases not matched to a gene: 3. CDR3 nucleotide sequence: TGTGCCAGCAGAGAGACAGGGGGCGAGCAGTACTTC. This translates into CASRETGGEQYF.

V is TRBV6-5 and J is TRBJ1-3; a possible D gene is TRBD1 (5 bases). V was clipped by 6 bases and J by 0 bases, with 9 bases between them. Germline V gene data show CDR1 as MNHEY and CDR2 as SVGAGI. The CDR3 is 14 residues long. As DNA, the CDR3 is TGTGCCAGCAGACAGGTTTTCTCTGGAAACACCATATATTTT. Its translation is CASRQVFSGNTIYF.

The gene calls are TRBV19 and TRBJ1-2; 7 bases map to TRBD1. CDR3 length: 13 residues. Germline V lookup: CDR1 LNHDA, CDR2 SQIVND (reference sequence). Trimming removed 4 bases from V and 5 bases from J; junction bases left unmatched: 4. The CDR3 coding sequence is TGTGCCAGTAGTACCCAGACAGGGTATGGCTACACCTTC. It yields the protein CASSTQTGYGYTF.

This chain links TRBV6-6 with TRBJ2-3; TRBD2 matches at 10 bases. The V segment lost 6 bases and the J segment 0 bases; nucleotides outside the gene matches: 6. There are 16 residues in the CDR3. Germline V gene sequence: CDR1 MNHNY, CDR2 SVGAGI (reference sequence). The CDR3 DNA follows: TGTGCCAGCAGCCAAGGACTAGCGGCTAGCACAGATACGCAGTATTTT. Amino acids: CASSQGLAASTDTQYF.

Details on this clone: Other DNA sequences of this sample code for an identical CDR3. The chain links TRBV28 to TRBJ2-6; 7 bases are shared with TRBD1. In germline, CDR1 is MDHEN, CDR2 SYDVKM. The CDR3 is 15 residues long. The J segment lost 2 bases and the V segment lost 2 bases, leaving 0 bases of the junction unmatched. CDR3 region: CASSLQGAGANVLTF. The CDR3 region has the DNA TGTGCCAGCAGTTTACAGGGGGCTGGGGCCAACGTCCTGACTTTC.

In its sample, this clone was seen a few times. This chain links TRBV5-1 with TRBJ2-5; a weak D match, TRBD2 (5 bases). The CDR3 sequence is 15 residues long. Germline loops: CDR1 SGHRS, CDR2 YFSETQ. Trimming took off 1 base at V and 4 bases at J, with 14 bases between the two ends. In DNA, the CDR3 is TGCGCCAGCAGCTTGCAACGGGAAGCGCTAGAGACCCAGTACTTC. Its translation: CASSLQREALETQYF.

The rearrangement joins TRBV9 to TRBJ2-5; TRBD1 matches 7 bases. The CDR3 has 15 residues. Germline CDR1 reads SGDLS; CDR2 reads YYNGEE. After removal of 3 bases from V and 8 bases from J, the junction contained 13 bases not matched to a gene. This CDR3 is CASSAKGQLKRTQYF. The CDR3 DNA reads as TGTGCCAGCAGCGCAAAGGGACAGCTTAAGAGAACCCAGTACTTC.

The chain is built from TRBV18 and TRBJ1-5; the match to TRBD1 covers 9 bases. The CDR3 spans 16 residues. CDR1 is KGHSH and CDR2 is LQKENI in the germline V gene. J lost 3 bases, V lost 3 bases, and 6 bases had no gene match. CDR3 region: CASSPFGQGSNQPQHF. CDR3 sequence (DNA): TGTGCCAGCTCACCCTTCGGACAGGGGTCCAATCAGCCCCAGCATTTT.

The gene calls are TRBV7-9 and TRBJ2-6; the D gene is possibly TRBD2 (5 bases). This CDR3 region has 17 residues. Germline CDR1 and CDR2: SEHNR and FQNEAQ (reference sequence). With 4 bases removed from V and 0 bases from J, the gap between germline ends came to 13 bases. In DNA, the CDR3 is TGTGCCAGCAGCTACGGACGGGGAAGCTCTGGGGCCAACGTCCTGACTTTC. It codes for CASSYGRGSSGANVLTF.

V and J are TRBV14 and TRBJ1-1; D might be TRBD1 (5 bases). From germline, CDR1 is SGHDN and CDR2 FVKESK. This CDR3 spans 13 amino acids. V was trimmed by 5 bases and J by 1 base, leaving 8 bases between them. The DNA for the CDR3 is TGTGCCAGCAGCTACCAGGGGAACACTGAAGCTTTCTTT. Amino acids: CASSYQGNTEAFF.

The chain uses TRBV11-3 and TRBJ1-3; no reliable D call. Looked up from germline, CDR1 is SGHNT and CDR2 is YENEEA. The CDR3 has 13 amino acids. Trimming cost V 1 base and J 2 bases, with 3 bases left between them. CDR3 sequence: CASSLVTGNTIYF. Here the CDR3 DNA reads TGTGCCAGCAGCTTAGTTACTGGAAACACCATATATTTT.

V usage is TRBV19 and J usage is TRBJ1-4, with D tentatively TRBD1 (5 bases). Germline CDR1 LNHDA, CDR2 SQIVND (reference sequence). V was clipped by 2 bases and J by 12 bases, with 13 bases between them. The CDR3 consists of 13 residues. The CDR3 bases are TGTGCCAGTAGTATAATCCAGGGTGCGGAACTGTTTTTT. Residues: CASSIIQGAELFF.

The CDR3, as DNA: TGTGCCAGCAGTTACACGACCACAGATACGCAGTATTTT. It specifies CASSYTTTDTQYF. This chain connects TRBV6-6 to TRBJ2-3; no firm D call. V gave up 2 bases and J gave up 2 bases, with 5 bases separating them. The CDR3 has 13 amino acids. Looked up from germline, CDR1 is MNHNY and CDR2 is SVGAGI (reference sequence).

The V call is TRBV7-8, the J call TRBJ1-1, with a tentative D call TRBD1 (6 bases). The CDR3 sequence is 16 residues long. Germline V gives CDR1 SGHVS, CDR2 FQNEAQ. Trimming removed 1 base from V and 2 bases from J, with 14 bases in between. The CDR3 loop is CASSLGGGTLNTEAFF. CDR3 coding DNA: TGTGCCAGCAGCTTAGGGGGCGGGACACTAAACACTGAAGCTTTCTTT.

A word on this clone: Other nucleotide sequences in the sample specify the same CDR3. J is TRBJ2-5 and V is TRBV5-1, with D unclear. The CDR3 runs 11 residues. Germline CDR1 and CDR2: SGHRS and YFSETQ. Trimming stripped 4 bases from V and 2 bases from J, with 3 bases between. This CDR3 reads CASSNQETQYF. The CDR3, as DNA: TGCGCCAGCAGCAATCAAGAGACCCAGTACTTC.

A remark on this clone: The sample contains more than one DNA sequence encoding this CDR3. The chain is built from TRBV25-1 and TRBJ2-7; D might be TRBD1 or TRBD2, each matching 5 bases. V was shortened by 3 bases and J by 2 bases, with 11 bases between the two germline ends. Germline V gene data show CDR1 as MGHDK and CDR2 as SYGVNS. The CDR3 consists of 14 residues. The chain's CDR3 is CASSDGTATYEQYF. The DNA for the CDR3 is TGTGCCAGCAGTGATGGGACGGCTACCTACGAGCAGTACTTC.

This chain's CDR3 is CASSLGLAGGPHNEQFF. As DNA, the CDR3 is TGTGCCAGCTCACTTGGACTAGCGGGAGGGCCTCACAATGAGCAGTTCTTC. The chain links TRBV18 to TRBJ2-1, with TRBD2 matching over 15 bases. The V segment lost 4 bases and the J segment 5 bases; nucleotides outside the gene matches: 6. This CDR3 contains 17 residues. Germline CDR1 is KGHSH and CDR2 is LQKENI.

V is TRBV6-6 and J is TRBJ1-2; D is perhaps TRBD1 (6 bases). Germline CDR1 MNHNY, CDR2 SVGAGI (reference sequence). Trimming left V 5 bases short and J 8 bases short, with 15 bases between. This CDR3 spans 13 amino acids. CDR3 protein: CASSKTGDRGYTF. In DNA, the CDR3 is TGTGCCAGCAGTAAGACAGGCGATCGGGGCTACACCTTC.

The gene calls are TRBV5-1 and TRBJ2-7, with a tentative D call TRBD1 (5 bases). Trimming pared 3 bases from V and 3 bases from J, leaving 13 bases between. The CDR3 is made up of 14 amino acids. Germline assignment: CDR1 SGHRS and CDR2 YFSETQ. CDR3 in amino acids: CASSSTAFGYEQYF. The CDR3 DNA reads TGCGCCAGCAGCTCGACAGCCTTCGGCTACGAGCAGTACTTC.